The clone carrying this T cell receptor (beta chain) was counted only a few times. What it binds is not known. This entry belongs to a study of T cell responses to AZD1222 COVID-19 vaccine. Germline V gene lookup returns CDR1 SGHNT and CDR2 YYREEE (reference sequence). Trimming at V came to 1 base and at J to 7 bases, leaving 8 bases not matched to a gene. This CDR3 region has 16 residues. Study-wide findings and caveats: Only after the peak T cell response were repertoires sampled. The reported proportion of spike-specific TCRs targeting unmutated variant regions was nearly half. CD4 TCRs covered the whole spike, strongest at regions 160-218 and 743-854. White British donors predominated, females outnumbered males, and clonal diversity was possibly underestimated.

Data came from immunoSEQ multiplex PCR; TCRdb stores just in-frame clones and leaves some out. Counted here are about 140,000 clones, about 89% occurring once; the ten biggest clones make up 7.5% to 9.5%. The chain employs TRBV5-4 and TRBJ2-7, with 13 bases aligning to TRBD2. This TCR came from an adult who received the MenACWY meningococcal vaccine as a control. The source material was peripheral blood, sampled 28 days after the second dose of the MenACWY control vaccine. The CDR3 DNA follows: TGTGCCAGCAGCTTGTTCTCCGGACTAGCGGGAGTTGAGCAGTACTTC. Its protein product is CASSLFSGLAGVEQYF.